This is a list of T cell receptor beta chains from one sample in a study of CD8 T cells in Susac syndrome. In TCRdb, the immunoSEQ multiplex PCR reads were re-called with MiXCR into one record per CDR3 protein. The table lists roughly 75,000 distinct CDR3 sequences, 90% to 95% of them singletons. The sample was CD4+ T cells from PBMCs. The receptor source for this set is a human donor with Susac syndrome. The CDR3 runs from the conserved cysteine through the conserved F or W. The D gene is left open where the match is weak. A row's size may be missing; if present it is once, few, many or a size class.

>TRBV24-1|NA|TRBJ2-7|15|TRBD1
CATSDSDRVAYEQYF
TGTGCCACCAGTGATTCCGACAGGGTAGCCTACGAGCAGTACTTC
>TRBV4-1|few|TRBJ2-2|16|NA
CASSLRENANTGELFF
TGCGCCAGCAGCCTCAGGGAAAACGCGAACACCGGGGAGCTGTTTTTT
>TRBV4-2|NA|TRBJ2-7|14|TRBD2
CASSQDSGGERQYF
TGTGCCAGCAGCCAAGATAGCGGGGGGGAACGGCAGTACTTC
>TRBV5-6|NA|TRBJ2-5|15|TRBD2
CASSGTNRYQETQYF
TGTGCCAGCAGCGGGACTAACCGCTACCAAGAGACCCAGTACTTC
>TRBV6-5|NA|TRBJ1-3|14|NA
CASTSISSGNTIYF
TGTGCCAGCACCTCCATTAGCTCTGGAAACACCATATATTTT
>TRBV28|NA|TRBJ1-5|15|NA
CASSFRRGQNQPQHF
TGTGCCAGCAGTTTTCGGCGGGGTCAGAATCAGCCCCAGCATTTT
>TRBV5-1|NA|TRBJ1-1|11|NA
CASSLEGFAFF
TGCGCCAGCAGCTTGGAGGGTTTCGCTTTCTTT
>TRBV7-3|NA|TRBJ1-1|14|NA
CASSSTALNTEAFF
TGTGCCAGCAGCTCGACAGCTTTGAACACTGAAGCTTTCTTT
>TRBV6-2/TRBV6-3|NA|TRBJ2-7|11|NA
CASNNGREQYF
TGTGCCAGCAACAACGGTCGCGAGCAGTACTTC
>TRBV20-1|NA|TRBJ1-1|12|NA
CSAKRSSTEAFF
TGCAGTGCCAAGAGGAGTAGCACTGAAGCTTTCTTT
>TRBV3-1|NA|TRBJ2-7|15|NA
CASSYSRGHGYEQYF
TGTGCCAGCAGCTATTCCCGGGGCCACGGTTACGAGCAGTACTTC
>TRBV29-1|NA|TRBJ2-1|15|TRBD1
CSVPRPDRGYNEQFF
TGCAGCGTTCCCAGGCCGGACAGGGGCTACAATGAGCAGTTCTTC
>TRBV5-6|NA|TRBJ1-6|16|NA
CASSLRRRIDGSPLHF
TGTGCCAGCAGCTTGAGGAGGAGGATTGACGGGTCACCCCTCCACTTT
>TRBV18|NA|TRBJ1-5|15|TRBD1
CASSLSGGFNQPQHF
TGTGCCAGCTCACTGTCAGGGGGTTTCAATCAGCCCCAGCATTTT
>TRBV29-1|NA|TRBJ2-5|11|NA
CSVDGPETQYF
TGCAGCGTTGACGGTCCAGAGACCCAGTACTTC
>TRBV7-2|NA|TRBJ2-7|15|TRBD1
CASSRQGMNSYEQYF
TGTGCCAGCAGTCGACAGGGCATGAACTCCTACGAGCAGTACTTC
>TRBV9|NA|TRBJ2-7|14|NA
CASSPGGRAYEQYF
TGTGCCAGCAGCCCTGGTGGCAGGGCCTACGAGCAGTACTTC
>TRBV4-1|NA|TRBJ2-6|17|NA
CASSQDGQLSGANVLTF
TGCGCCAGCAGCCAAGATGGACAGTTGTCTGGGGCCAACGTCCTGACTTTC
>TRBV3-1|NA|TRBJ2-5|12|NA
CASKTWRETQYF
TGTGCCAGCAAGACGTGGAGGGAGACCCAGTACTTC
>TRBV20-1|NA|TRBJ2-5|14|NA
CSARDRLVPETQYF
TGCAGTGCTAGAGATCGACTAGTCCCCGAGACCCAGTACTTC
>TRBV19|NA|TRBJ2-1|16|NA
CASSIWASFYYNEQFF
TGTGCCAGTAGTATCTGGGCCAGTTTTTACTACAATGAGCAGTTCTTC
>TRBV7-2|NA|TRBJ2-7|14|TRBD1
CASSEGQGFYEQYF
TGTGCCAGCAGCGAGGGACAGGGCTTTTACGAGCAGTACTTC
>TRBV28|NA|TRBJ2-1|15|TRBD2
CASSSKGLYYNEQFF
TGTGCCAGCAGTAGCAAGGGACTATATTACAATGAGCAGTTCTTC
>TRBV7-8|NA|TRBJ2-3|16|NA
CASSLVVPSGTDTQYF
TGTGCCAGCAGCTTAGTTGTGCCTAGCGGCACAGATACGCAGTATTTT
>TRBV20-1|NA|TRBJ1-6|14|NA
CSASRDTNNSPLHF
TGCAGTGCTTCACGGGACACCAATAATTCACCCCTCCACTTT
>TRBV2|NA|TRBJ1-2|13|NA
CASSGEAGYSYTF
TGTGCCAGCAGTGGGGAGGCAGGGTACAGCTACACCTTC
>TRBV19|NA|TRBJ1-2|13|NA
CASSETVAIGYTF
TGTGCCAGTAGTGAAACAGTGGCGATTGGCTACACCTTC